This TCR beta chain is from a study of T cells in Graves' hyperthyroidism and ophthalmopathy. This clonotype was observed at least ten times. Mismatch with germline at one junction end may stem from a read error. CDR1 and CDR2 from the germline V gene are MNHEY and SVGAGI. This CDR3 has 14 amino acids. What was amplified from RNA transcripts were TCR beta CDR3 regions. The TCR CDR3 first-round RT-PCR relied on the HTBI primer set. TCRdb analysed the multiplex PCR reads with MiXCR anew, one entry per CDR3 protein. The table lists approximately 610,000 distinct CDR3 sequences, 14% to 15% of them singletons.

The J gene is TRBJ1-1, the V gene TRBV6-5, with a weak D call TRBD1 (5 bases). Sequenced input: blood. The TCR sequence derives from a woman aged 40-49 years with Graves' ophthalmopathy. The CDR3 coding sequence is TGTGCCAGCAGTGACTCGACAGTTTTCGCTGAAGCTTTCTTT. Protein product: CASSDSTVFAEAFF.